Listed here is a single TCR beta chain. Its cognate antigen is unknown. Distinct nucleotide sequences in the sample also encode this CDR3. These data come from a study of shared clonotypes between healthy human individuals. Study-level results: Unshared clonotypes carried lower generation probabilities than those common to all four donors.

This CDR3 spans 11 amino acids. Germline loops: CDR1 MNHEY, CDR2 SVGAGI. Trimming cost V 2 bases and J 2 bases, with 0 bases left between them. The DNA input per sorted-subset replicate PCR was 200 ng, corresponding to some 30,000 T cell genomes. Repertoires were generated with immunoSEQ multiplex PCR, while TCRdb's copy carries only in-frame clones and drops some. The sample holds about 1,900,000 clones, about 94% seen once. CD8 cells classed as naive were CD45RO-negative and positively selected for CCR7, excluding terminally differentiated effector memory CD45RA+ cells. Donors, without exception, were Caucasian adults residing in Nashville, Tennessee.

The V call is TRBV6-5, the J call TRBJ2-5; no clear D gene. The source of this sequence is a man aged 18 to 30 in good health. Sequenced sample: naive CD8+ T cells sorted from blood. This CDR3 reads CASSYQETQYF. The CDR3 DNA sequence: TGTGCCAGCAGTTACCAAGAGACCCAGTACTTC.